The 21 T cell receptor beta chains in this list originate from one sample, sequenced in a study of blood T cell repertoires in COVID-19. Profiling relied on immunoSEQ multiplex PCR, and the TCRdb table lists in-frame clones only, not all of them. Of about 180,000 clones in the sample, about three quarters were seen once. Sequenced material: peripheral blood. The receptors originated from a woman between 70 and 85 years old with acute or convalescent COVID-19.

This sequence joins TRBV15 and TRBJ1-1; D gene uncertain. The CDR3 consists of 15 residues. CDR1 and CDR2 (germline): LNHNV, YYDKDF (reference sequence). V dropped 0 bases and J dropped 1 base, with 9 bases sitting between them. The CDR3 nucleotides are TGTGCCACCAGCAGAGATGGGCAGTCGAACACTGAAGCTTTCTTT. Translated, it gives CATSRDGQSNTEAFF.

The CDR3 protein is CASSLEAGGLKGDTQYF. CDR3 coding DNA: TGTGCCAGCAGCTTGGAAGCGGGAGGGCTAAAGGGGGATACGCAGTATTTT. The V and J genes are TRBV5-5 and TRBJ2-3; 10 bases agree with TRBD2. The CDR3 contains 17 residues. Germline V gene sequence: CDR1 SGHKS, CDR2 YYEKEE (reference sequence). The junction had 10 bases not matched to a gene; V was cut back by 0 bases and J by 6 bases.

The J gene is TRBJ1-6, the V gene TRBV5-1, with TRBD1 as a possible D gene (5 bases). The germline V gene has CDR1 SGHRS and CDR2 YFSETQ. The germline V and J ends were trimmed by 4 bases and 10 bases, with 21 bases remaining between them. CDR3 length equals 16 residues. The CDR3 DNA follows: TGCGCCAGCAGCCCGGGGGGACCCCGAATTGGGTCACCCCTCCACTTT. It codes for CASSPGGPRIGSPLHF.

The genes are TRBV7-2 and TRBJ1-2; D may be TRBD1 (5 bases). With 5 bases removed from V and 2 bases from J, the gap between germline ends came to 12 bases. CDR3 length equals 14 residues. Looked up from germline, CDR1 is SGHTA and CDR2 is FQGNSA. CDR3 in amino acids: CASSPGGDNYGYTF. CDR3 bases: TGTGCCAGCAGCCCGGGAGGGGACAACTATGGCTACACCTTC.

The J gene is TRBJ1-6, the V gene TRBV21-1; TRBD1 reflects the table's D call only, with no check against the DNA. TRBV21-1 is described as a pseudogene. This CDR3 has 18 residues. The CDR3 loop is CASSKDWQGSSYNSPLHF. The CDR3 DNA reads as TGTGCCAGCAGCAAAGATTGGCAGGGGAGCTCCTATAATTCACCCCTCCACTTT.

J is TRBJ2-4 and V is TRBV19; TRBD1 might be the D (5 bases). Germline-derived CDR1 and CDR2 are LNHDA and SQIVND (reference sequence). V lost 1 base to trimming and J lost 9 bases, with 16 bases between them. There are 15 residues in the CDR3. CDR3 nucleotides: TGTGCCAGTAGTATAGTGCCAGGAGTTCAGGGCATTCAGTACTTC. It encodes CASSIVPGVQGIQYF.

This clone was detected only a few times. The chain is built from TRBV4-1 and TRBJ2-1; TRBD2 matches 11 bases. The CDR3 runs 16 residues. The germline CDR1 and CDR2 sequences are MGHRA and YSYEKL. The V and J ends lost 3 bases and 6 bases, in that order; junction bases with no gene match: 7. This CDR3 is CASSQLLAGAGNEQFF. The CDR3 nucleotides read TGCGCCAGCAGCCAGCTACTAGCGGGAGCGGGCAATGAGCAGTTCTTC.

The rearrangement uses TRBV19 and TRBJ2-1, with D possibly matching TRBD1 (5 bases). CDR3 size: 13 residues. Germline CDR1 and CDR2: LNHDA and SQIVND (reference sequence). V shed 2 bases and J shed 15 bases, with 17 bases lying between them. DNA for the CDR3: TGTGCCAGTAGTATAACGGCCAGGGAAGGTCGGTTCTTC. Residues: CASSITAREGRFF.

Only one count was recorded for this clone. The chain carries TRBV10-3 and TRBJ2-7, with 9 nucleotides matching TRBD2. CDR1 and CDR2 (germline): ENHRY, SYGVKD. This CDR3 is built from 15 residues. V shed 7 bases, J shed 2 bases, and the junction held 9 bases outside the gene matches. The CDR3 reads CAIIASAGGTYEQYF. The CDR3 DNA sequence: TGTGCCATCATCGCATCGGCGGGAGGGACCTACGAGCAGTACTTC.

In this sample, this clone turned up a few times. The CDR3 spells CASSHRPGQRINYGYTF. In DNA form, the CDR3 reads TGCGCCAGCAGCCATCGGCCGGGACAGCGAATTAACTATGGCTACACCTTC. The V call is TRBV4-1, the J call TRBJ1-2, with 7 bases lining up with TRBD1. The CDR3 spans 17 residues. Germline V lookup: CDR1 MGHRA, CDR2 YSYEKL. V trimming: 3 bases; J trimming: 1 base; junction bases outside the gene matches: 11.

This clone was found a few times. The chain carries TRBV10-1 and TRBJ2-7; 7 nucleotides agree with TRBD2. With V trimmed by 7 bases and J by 1 base, 4 bases remained unmatched. CDR1 is WNHNN, CDR2 SYGVQD, per germline (reference sequence). The CDR3 runs 13 residues. The CDR3 DNA reads TGCGCCAGCACCGGACTAGGATCCTACGAGCAGTACTTC. It yields the protein CASTGLGSYEQYF.

V gene TRBV5-6 combines with J gene TRBJ2-1, with 7 positions matching TRBD1. Germline V CDR1 and CDR2: SGHDT, YYEEEE. The ends lost 5 bases at V and 8 bases at J; junction bases unmatched: 7. This CDR3 spans 13 amino acids. The DNA for the CDR3 is TGTGCCAGCAGTCTAAACAGGGGCCATGAGCAGTTCTTC. Translating it yields CASSLNRGHEQFF. Variable domain in full (rest from reference TRBV5-6 and TRBJ2-1): DAGVTQSPTHLIKTRGQQVTLRCSPKSGHDTVSWYQQALGQGPQFIFQYYEEEERQRGNFPDRFSGHQFPNYSSELNVNALLLGDSALYLCASSLNRGHEQFFGPGTRLTVL.

V gene TRBV5-1 combines with J gene TRBJ2-7; 9 bases align to TRBD1. The V segment lost 0 bases and the J segment 3 bases; nucleotides outside the gene matches: 1. Germline lookup yields CDR1 SGHRS and CDR2 YFSETQ. There are 14 residues in the CDR3. CDR3: CASSLGQGVYEQYF. The CDR3 DNA follows: TGCGCCAGCAGCTTGGGACAGGGGGTCTACGAGCAGTACTTC.

V gene TRBV9 combines with J gene TRBJ2-3; tentatively, D is TRBD2 (6 bases). V gave up 0 bases and J gave up 3 bases, with 11 bases separating them. CDR3 length: 15 residues. The germline V gene encodes CDR1 SGDLS and CDR2 YYNGEE. The CDR3 loop reads CASSVGVGGTDTQYF. CDR3 nucleotides: TGTGCCAGCAGCGTAGGGGTTGGGGGGACAGATACGCAGTATTTT.

This clone was found once. The chain recombines TRBV4-1 with TRBJ2-1, with D perhaps matching TRBD2 (5 bases). V was pared by 0 bases and J by 10 bases, with 10 bases between. The CDR3 spans 13 residues. Germline values: CDR1 MGHRA, CDR2 YSYEKL. CDR3 region: CASSQDRGGEQFF. In DNA form, the CDR3 reads TGCGCCAGCAGCCAAGATCGCGGCGGGGAGCAGTTCTTC.

The chain combines TRBV2 with TRBJ2-4; TRBD1 is a possible D gene (5 bases). Germline assignment: CDR1 SNHLY and CDR2 FYNNEI. The CDR3 loop spans 15 amino acids. Between the trimmed V and J ends, which lost 4 bases and 7 bases, there was a span of 17 bases. CDR3 region: CASSVVRVAGNIQYF. CDR3 nucleotides: TGTGCCAGCAGTGTGGTTAGGGTGGCAGGGAACATTCAGTACTTC.

The chain has TRBV10-3 and TRBJ1-6; 7 bases fit TRBD1. Looked up from germline, CDR1 is ENHRY and CDR2 is SYGVKD. The CDR3 length is 14 residues. The V and J ends lost 6 bases and 7 bases, in that order; junction bases with no gene match: 6. The CDR3 spells CAIRTTGVNSPLHF. As DNA, the CDR3 is TGTGCCATCAGGACTACAGGGGTCAATTCACCCCTCCACTTT.

The J gene is TRBJ2-1, the V gene TRBV7-3, with 7 positions matching TRBD1. This CDR3 comprises 16 residues. Germline V lookup: CDR1 SGHTA, CDR2 FQGTGA. The junction had 15 bases not matched to a gene; V was cut back by 5 bases and J by 8 bases. CDR3 protein: CASSQPLGTASHEQFF. The CDR3 coding sequence is TGTGCCAGCAGCCAACCACTCGGGACAGCTTCGCATGAGCAGTTCTTC.

The chain links TRBV10-3 to TRBJ2-1; TRBD1 aligns across 8 bases. The V and J ends lost 1 base and 2 bases, in that order; junction bases with no gene match: 7. The CDR3 length is 17 residues. The germline CDR1 and CDR2 sequences are ENHRY and SYGVKD. CDR3 in amino acids: CAISEFQGAGTYNEQFF. CDR3 coding DNA: TGTGCCATCAGTGAGTTTCAGGGGGCAGGGACCTACAATGAGCAGTTCTTC.

There are a few counts of this clone. The chain combines TRBV11-2 with TRBJ2-7, with TRBD2 as a possible D gene (5 bases). The CDR3 extends over 15 amino acids. The V end lost 0 bases, the J end lost 6 bases, and 15 bases lay between the germline ends. CDR1 is SGHAT and CDR2 is FQNNGV in the germline V gene. The CDR3 spells CASSLDVRVVFEQYF. In DNA form, the CDR3 reads TGTGCCAGCAGCTTAGATGTGCGGGTCGTTTTCGAGCAGTACTTC.

This sequence joins TRBV20-1 and TRBJ1-3, with no clear D. Germline V lookup: CDR1 DFQATT, CDR2 SNEGSKA (reference sequence). The CDR3 sequence is 16 residues long. Trimming shortened V by 3 bases and J by 3 bases, and 18 bases separated the two germline ends. As DNA, the CDR3 is TGCAGTGCTAGTACGTCCTACGAGGTCGGTGGAAACACCATATATTTT. This gives the protein CSASTSYEVGGNTIYF.